The rows below give T cell receptor beta chains drawn from one sample of a study of response to subunit inactivated influenza vaccine. From the RT-PCR reads, TCRdb called clonotypes with MiXCR, one entry per CDR3 protein. The repertoire has roughly 710,000 distinct CDR3 sequences, 14% of them found once; the top ten carry 7.5% to 8%. The sequences come from PBMCs from blood, collected 14 to 15 days before vaccination. Receptor source: a man between 45 and 60 years old who received an inactivated influenza vaccine. Each CDR3 is given with its conserved first and last residue. A D gene is named only where the DNA matches it firmly. Only part of the rows carry a size: once, few, many, or a class if the clone is expanded.

J gene | D gene | clone size | V gene | CDR3 DNA | CDR3 protein
TRBJ2-1 | . | . | TRBV4-2 | TGTGCCAGCAGCCCTGCCGGGGGACCCAATGAGCAGTTCTTC | CASSPAGGPNEQFF
TRBJ2-1 | . | . | TRBV3-1 | TGTGCCAGCAGCCAAGCACGAGGGCAGGAGCAGTTCTTC | CASSQARGQEQFF
TRBJ2-7 | TRBD2 | once | TRBV6-2/TRBV6-3 | TGTGCCAGCAGTTCGGGACTAGCGGGGAGGCCTCCCCTCTACGAGCAGTACTTC | CASSSGLAGRPPLYEQYF
TRBJ2-7 | . | . | TRBV4-1 | TGCGCCAGCAGCCAAGTGGAAGTTACAACCCACTACGAGCAGTACTTC | CASSQVEVTTHYEQYF
TRBJ1-2 | . | . | TRBV6-5 | TGTGCCAGCAGTTACTCGACTGGACTGGCTTCTGGCTACACCTTC | CASSYSTGLASGYTF
TRBJ2-3 | . | . | TRBV6-5 | TGTGCCAGCAGTTACTCGATGTCAAGAGATACGCAGTATTTT | CASSYSMSRDTQYF
TRBJ1-2 | . | few | TRBV3-1 | TGTGCCAGCAGCCAAGTCTCGGGGTTCTATGGCTACACCTTC | CASSQVSGFYGYTF
TRBJ1-1 | . | many | TRBV29-1 | TGCAGCGTTGAGGACGGTGGAACGATCACTGAAGCTTTCTTT | CSVEDGGTITEAFF
TRBJ2-1 | TRBD2 | few | TRBV10-3 | TGTGCCACCCGGACTAGCGGGAGGGCAAATGAGCAGTTCTTC | CATRTSGRANEQFF
TRBJ2-7 | TRBD2 | few | TRBV20-1 | TGCAGCGCCGGGACTAGGGCCTACGAGCAGTACTTC | CSAGTRAYEQYF
TRBJ1-5 | . | . | TRBV28 | TGTGCCAGCAGTTTCCTATCGACAGCTCAGCCCCAGCATTTT | CASSFLSTAQPQHF
TRBJ2-5 | . | few | TRBV6-2/TRBV6-3 | TGTGCCAGCAGTACCAACACCGGGACGGGAGCGACCCAGTACTTC | CASSTNTGTGATQYF
TRBJ2-7 | . | . | TRBV30 | TGTGCCTGGAGTGGTAGCAGGCGAACCTACGAGCAGTACTTC | CAWSGSRRTYEQYF
TRBJ2-3 | . | many | TRBV3-1 | TGTGCCAGCAGCCAAGAAGGAGACGGGCCCACAGATACGCAGTATTTT | CASSQEGDGPTDTQYF
TRBJ2-1 | . | few | TRBV9 | TGTGCCAGCAGCCCAAGACTAGTACGGTACAATGAGCAGTTCTTC | CASSPRLVRYNEQFF
TRBJ2-7 | . | . | TRBV7-9 | TGTGCCAGCAGTGTTCAGTGGGACGAGCAGTACTTC | CASSVQWDEQYF
TRBJ1-2 | TRBD1 | . | TRBV14 | TGTGCCAGCAGCCCCGGGACAGGCGTTCTTTACTCCTACTATGGCTACACCTTC | CASSPGTGVLYSYYGYTF
TRBJ2-7 | . | few | TRBV29-1 | TGCAGCGTAGCCACTCGGGCGCTCCGCTTTCAGTACTTC | CSVATRALRFQYF
TRBJ2-2 | TRBD1 | . | TRBV5-1 | TGCGCCAGCAGCTTGTCCCGGGACAGGGTCGGGGAGCTGTTTTTT | CASSLSRDRVGELFF
TRBJ2-2 | TRBD1 | few | TRBV4-1 | TGCGCCAGCAGCCAACTGCCACAGGGGAATACCGGGGAGCTGTTTTTT | CASSQLPQGNTGELFF
TRBJ2-1 | . | few | TRBV28 | TGTGCCAGCAGTTCCAGACCCTGGAATGAGCAGTTCTTC | CASSSRPWNEQFF
TRBJ2-3 | TRBD2 | . | TRBV27 | TGTGCCAGCAAGCTTAGGAGCGGGGGAAACTACCCTGGCACAGATACGCAGTATTTT | CASKLRSGGNYPGTDTQYF
TRBJ2-7 | TRBD1 | few | TRBV29-1 | TGCAGCGTACTAACAGGGGGGACGCGCTACGAGCAGTACTTC | CSVLTGGTRYEQYF
TRBJ2-3 | TRBD2 | . | TRBV4-2 | TGTGCCAGCAGCCAAGGCTCATCTAGCGGGAGCACAGATACGCAGTATTTT | CASSQGSSSGSTDTQYF
TRBJ1-1 | . | . | TRBV20-1 | TGCAGTGCTAGTCGGGGGGCGGTTGGTGAAGCTTTCTTT | CSASRGAVGEAFF
TRBJ2-7 | TRBD1 | . | TRBV20-1 | TGCAGTGCTAATCGGGACAGGCGGAACGAGCAGTACTTC | CSANRDRRNEQYF
TRBJ1-6 | TRBD1 | . | TRBV6-1 | TGTGCCAGCAGTGAAGGGACAGGGGGTTCACCCCTCCACTTT | CASSEGTGGSPLHF
TRBJ2-7 | . | many | TRBV12-3/TRBV12-4 | TGTGCCAGCAGCTGGGCAGAGGGCTACGAGCAGTACTTC | CASSWAEGYEQYF
TRBJ2-7 | . | few | TRBV3-1 | TGTGCCAGCAGCCAAGATACCAGGGTCTTGTTATTC | CASSQDTRVLLF
TRBJ1-6 | . | few | TRBV20-1 | TGCAGTGCTAGAAGCCAGGGTGGTGGATCACCCCTCCACTTT | CSARSQGGGSPLHF
TRBJ2-1 | TRBD2 | many | TRBV15 | TGTGCCACCAGCAGTTCACTAGCGAACGACAATGAGCAGTTCTTC | CATSSSLANDNEQFF
TRBJ2-7 | . | . | TRBV2 | TGTGCCAGCAGTGAAAACTGGGAGCAGTACTTC | CASSENWEQYF
TRBJ2-1 | TRBD1 | . | TRBV5-1 | TGCGCCAGCAGCGGCGGACAGGGGGCTGGTCTTAATGAGCAGTTCTTC | CASSGGQGAGLNEQFF
TRBJ2-3 | TRBD1 | . | TRBV6-2/TRBV6-3 | TGTGCCAGCAGTTATGGACAGGGAGACGCAGATACGCAGTATTTT | CASSYGQGDADTQYF
TRBJ2-7 | . | . | TRBV28 | TGTGCCAGCAGTCGGGGACTTAACTCCTACGAGCAGTACTTC | CASSRGLNSYEQYF
TRBJ2-1 | TRBD1 | . | TRBV30 | TGTGCCTGGAGTGGGACAGGAACAAATAATGAGCAGTTCTTC | CAWSGTGTNNEQFF
TRBJ1-1 | TRBD1 | . | TRBV19 | TGTGCCAGTAGTATAAGGGGGCAGGGGAGGGAGAACACTGAAGCTTTCTTT | CASSIRGQGRENTEAFF
TRBJ2-6 | . | . | TRBV6-1 | TGTGCCTCGAGGCGGGCCCTCTCTGGGGCCAACGTCCTGACTTTC | CASRRALSGANVLTF
TRBJ2-2 | . | many | TRBV4-3 | TGCGCCAGCAGCCAAGCTGGCGGGGAGCTGTTTTTT | CASSQAGGELFF
TRBJ1-1 | . | few | TRBV28 | TGTGCCAGCCGCACCAGCGGGACGATGAACACTGAAGCTTTCTTT | CASRTSGTMNTEAFF
TRBJ2-2 | . | . | TRBV7-2 | TGTGCCAGCAGTCGAACCTGGTCCGGGGAGCTGTTTTTT | CASSRTWSGELFF
TRBJ2-6 | . | . | TRBV10-3 | TGTGCCATCAGTGAGGGCAACTCTGGGGCCAACGTCCTGACTTTC | CAISEGNSGANVLTF
TRBJ2-2 | . | . | TRBV20-1 | TGCAGTGCTAGAGTCAGGGGTACCGGGGAGCTGTTTTTT | CSARVRGTGELFF
TRBJ2-7 | . | . | TRBV11-1 | TGTGCCAGCAGCCTCTATGATACGCCTACCTACGAGCAGTACTTC | CASSLYDTPTYEQYF
TRBJ2-4 | TRBD2 | few | TRBV11-1 | TGTGCCAGCAGCCCAGGACTAGCGGGGGTGCTAGCCAAAAACATTCAGTACTTC | CASSPGLAGVLAKNIQYF
TRBJ2-7 | . | few | TRBV10-3 | TGTGCCATCAGTGACGTTCAGGGAGGCTACGAGCAGTACTTC | CAISDVQGGYEQYF
TRBJ2-7 | . | . | TRBV5-8 | TGTGCCAGCCCCCCGAGAGGCTTCTTCACCTACGAGCAGTACTTC | CASPPRGFFTYEQYF
TRBJ2-1 | . | . | TRBV29-1 | TGCAGCGGGAAGGGGTACTCCTACAATGAGCAGTTCTTC | CSGKGYSYNEQFF